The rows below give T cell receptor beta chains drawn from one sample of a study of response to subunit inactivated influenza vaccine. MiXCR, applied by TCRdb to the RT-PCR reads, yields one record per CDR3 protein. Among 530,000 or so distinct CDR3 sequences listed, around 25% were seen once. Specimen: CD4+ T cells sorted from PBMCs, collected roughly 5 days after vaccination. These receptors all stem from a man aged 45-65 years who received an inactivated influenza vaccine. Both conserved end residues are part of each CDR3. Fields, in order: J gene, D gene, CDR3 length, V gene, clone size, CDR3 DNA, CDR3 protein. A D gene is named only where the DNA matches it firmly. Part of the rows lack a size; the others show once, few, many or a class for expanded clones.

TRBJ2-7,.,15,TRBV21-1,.,TGTGCCAGCAGCCCCCGGGTAGCGGGGAAGTACGAGCAGTACTTC,CASSPRVAGKYEQYF
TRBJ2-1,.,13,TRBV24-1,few,TGTGCCACCAGTGATTTCAGGGAGAATGAGCAGTTCTTC,CATSDFRENEQFF
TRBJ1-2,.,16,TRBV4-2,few,TGTGCCAGCAGCTTAAAAGAAGGAATGCGGGGCTATGGCTACACCTTC,CASSLKEGMRGYGYTF
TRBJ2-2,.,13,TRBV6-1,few,TGTGCCACCGAACGGGAGAACACCGGGGAGCTGTTTTTT,CATERENTGELFF
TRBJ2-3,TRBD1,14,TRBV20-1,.,TGCAGTGCCCTACCAGGGGGTTTCACAGATACGCAGTATTTT,CSALPGGFTDTQYF
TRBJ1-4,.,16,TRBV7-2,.,TGTGCCAGCAGCTCGAAACGACGCACAACTAATGAAAAACTGTTTTTT,CASSSKRRTTNEKLFF
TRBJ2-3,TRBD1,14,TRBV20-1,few,TGCAGTGCCCCCGGACAGGGCCATGGAGATACGCAGTATTTT,CSAPGQGHGDTQYF
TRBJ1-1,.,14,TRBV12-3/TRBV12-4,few,TGTGCCAGCAGTCCCCCTAGCCCGGCCACTGAAGCTTTCTTT,CASSPPSPATEAFF
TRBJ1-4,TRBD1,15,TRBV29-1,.,TGCAGCGTTGAAGGTCCGGGACAGGGTGCGGAAAAACTGTTTTTT,CSVEGPGQGAEKLFF
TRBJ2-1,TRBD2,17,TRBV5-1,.,TGCGCCAGCAGCTTGGCCGGGACTAGCTGGTCCTACAATGAGCAGTTCTTC,CASSLAGTSWSYNEQFF